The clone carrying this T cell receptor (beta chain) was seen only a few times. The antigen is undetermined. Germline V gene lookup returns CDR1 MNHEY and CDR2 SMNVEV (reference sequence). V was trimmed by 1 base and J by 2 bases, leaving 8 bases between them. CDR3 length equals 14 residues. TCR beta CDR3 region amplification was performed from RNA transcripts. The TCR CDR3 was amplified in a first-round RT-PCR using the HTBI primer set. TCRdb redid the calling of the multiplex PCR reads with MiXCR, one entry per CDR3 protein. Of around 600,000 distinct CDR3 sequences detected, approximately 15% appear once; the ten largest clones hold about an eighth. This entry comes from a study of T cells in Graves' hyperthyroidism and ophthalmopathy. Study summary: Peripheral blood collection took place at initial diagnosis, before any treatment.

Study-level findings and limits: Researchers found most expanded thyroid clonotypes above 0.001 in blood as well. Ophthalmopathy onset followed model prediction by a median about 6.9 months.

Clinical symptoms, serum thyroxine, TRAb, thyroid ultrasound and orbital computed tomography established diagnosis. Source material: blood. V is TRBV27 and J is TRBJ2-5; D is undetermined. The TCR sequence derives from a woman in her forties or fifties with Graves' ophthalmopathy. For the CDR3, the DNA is TGTGCCAGCAGTTTATTTAGGCAGCAAGAGACCCAGTACTTC. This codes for CASSLFRQQETQYF.